The present T cell receptor (beta chain) was sequenced within a study of blood T cell repertoires in COVID-19. With V trimmed by 1 base and J by 3 bases, 8 bases remained unmatched. This CDR3 is built from 17 residues. The germline V gene has CDR1 LGHDT and CDR2 YNNKEL (reference sequence). Measured with immunoSEQ multiplex PCR; TCRdb has only the in-frame clones, and not every one. The sample has around 140,000 clones; approximately 80% are singletons. V usage is TRBV3-1 (or the pseudogene TRBV3-2) and J usage is TRBJ2-1; 8 bases agree with TRBD2. The clonotype originates from a human donor in a cohort sampled during active COVID-19. The sample consisted of peripheral blood. The CDR3 loop is CASSQAYSGKNYNEQFF. The CDR3 DNA reads TGTGCCAGCAGCCAAGCCTATAGCGGGAAAAACTACAATGAGCAGTTCTTC.